Following are 30 T cell receptor beta chains from one sample sequenced in a study of cytomegalovirus exposure and HLA in healthy donors. Researchers ran the PCR with 60 Vbeta and 13 Jbeta primers. Clones were read by immunoSEQ multiplex PCR, and TCRdb kept only the in-frame ones, dropping some. The sample includes 110,000 to 150,000 clones, roughly three quarters of them seen just once. The specimen was PBMCs. These receptors all come from a man aged 55 to 70 in good health and CMV-seronegative.

This sequence joins TRBV7-9 and TRBJ2-1; 8 positions agree with TRBD2. Germline values: CDR1 SEHNR, CDR2 FQNEAQ (reference sequence). The CDR3 loop spans 15 amino acids. J was trimmed by 6 bases and V by 4 bases; bases with no gene match: 8. CDR3 nucleotide sequence: TGTGCCAGCAGCTCCGGGACTAGGATCCTCAATGAGCAGTTCTTC. This translates into CASSSGTRILNEQFF.

The chain carries TRBV27 and TRBJ2-1, with 7 bases matching TRBD2. This CDR3 is 16 amino acids long. The germline gives CDR1 MNHEY, CDR2 SMNVEV (reference sequence). Unmatched junction bases numbered 10, after V lost 6 bases and J lost 2 bases. The CDR3 bases are TGTGCCAGCAGCCCCTCCCTAGCGGCCACCTACAATGAGCAGTTCTTC. Amino acids: CASSPSLAATYNEQFF.

V and J are TRBV27 and TRBJ2-5; 11 bases match TRBD1. CDR1 and CDR2 from the germline V gene are MNHEY and SMNVEV (reference sequence). The CDR3 loop spans 15 amino acids. The V segment lost 6 bases and the J segment 5 bases; nucleotides outside the gene matches: 8. This CDR3 is CASSFSGQGGETQYF. CDR3 coding DNA: TGTGCCAGCAGCTTCTCGGGACAGGGGGGCGAGACCCAGTACTTC.

This clone was picked up one time. The gene calls are TRBV11-2 and TRBJ2-7, with 8 bases fitting TRBD1. CDR3 length: 14 amino acids. CDR1 is SGHAT, CDR2 FQNNGV, per germline. V lost 4 bases and J lost 4; bases outside the gene matches: 6. CDR3 sequence reads: CASSSYRGEYEQYF. The CDR3 region has the DNA TGTGCCAGCAGCTCCTACAGGGGGGAGTACGAGCAGTACTTC.

V gene TRBV18 combines with J gene TRBJ2-7; TRBD1 is a possible D gene (6 bases). The CDR3 is 14 residues long. V was clipped by 3 bases and J by 4 bases, with 13 bases between them. CDR1 KGHSH and CDR2 LQKENI come from the germline V gene. CDR3 coding DNA: TGTGCCAGCTCACCGGGTCAGGGGAAGTACGAGCAGTACTTC. Translated: CASSPGQGKYEQYF.

The chain combines TRBV5-1 with TRBJ1-1, with 9 bases aligning to TRBD1. This CDR3 has 14 residues. V dropped 7 bases and J dropped 1; count of bases not matched to a gene: 5. Germline V gene sequence: CDR1 SGHRS, CDR2 YFSETQ. CDR3 bases: TGCGCCAGCTACATGGGACAGGGGAACACTGAAGCTTTCTTT. As protein: CASYMGQGNTEAFF.

CDR3 protein: CASSLGLAGVGEFF. The CDR3 bases are TGTGCCAGCAGTTTGGGACTAGCGGGAGTCGGCGAGTTCTTC. The chain links TRBV27 to TRBJ2-1; 14 nucleotides agree with TRBD2. CDR1 is MNHEY, CDR2 SMNVEV, per germline (reference sequence). The CDR3 extends over 14 amino acids. The V and J ends lost 3 bases and 14 bases, in that order; junction bases with no gene match: 6.

The chain carries TRBV29-1 and TRBJ2-3; no clear D. V was clipped by 2 bases and J by 5 bases, with 8 bases between them. CDR3 size: 12 residues. The V gene's germline CDR1 is SQVTM and CDR2 ANQGSEA. DNA for the CDR3: TGCAGCGTTGAATTGGCACAAGATACGCAGTATTTT. Protein sequence: CSVELAQDTQYF.

The CDR3 coding sequence is TGTGCCAGCAGTATCGGGATTCCTGGGAACACTGAAGCTTTCTTT. Protein sequence: CASSIGIPGNTEAFF. V usage is TRBV28 and J usage is TRBJ1-1; D ambiguous. Trimming stripped 5 bases from V and 1 base from J, with 14 bases between. The CDR3 extends over 15 amino acids. Germline lookup yields CDR1 MDHEN and CDR2 SYDVKM.

A single count supports this clone. V and J are TRBV4-1 and TRBJ2-2, with D hard to call. The CDR3 is 15 residues long. Per the germline V gene, CDR1 is MGHRA and CDR2 is YSYEKL. Deletions cut 1 base from V and 2 bases from J, with 8 bases between. The chain's CDR3 is CASSQGTRNTGELFF. CDR3 sequence (DNA): TGCGCCAGCAGCCAAGGAACAAGAAACACCGGGGAGCTGTTTTTT.

Notes on this clone: Additional DNA sequences in this sample encode the identical CDR3. The V and J genes are TRBV19 and TRBJ1-1; D uncertain. Looked up from germline, CDR1 is LNHDA and CDR2 is SQIVND (reference sequence). The CDR3 is 13 residues long. The ends were cut back, 3 bases at V and 0 bases at J, with 5 bases in the middle. The CDR3 is CASSISVNTEAFF. CDR3 DNA: TGTGCCAGTAGTATCTCTGTGAACACTGAAGCTTTCTTT.

This clone appeared a few times. This rearrangement joins TRBV7-8 to TRBJ1-1; TRBD1 is a possible D gene (6 bases). Germline assignment: CDR1 SGHVS and CDR2 FQNEAQ. V gave up 4 bases and J gave up 2 bases, with 20 bases separating them. The CDR3 extends over 17 amino acids. Written as DNA, the CDR3 is TGTGCCAGCAGCTACACCCCAGGGGAGGGAGAAAACACTGAAGCTTTCTTT. Encoded protein: CASSYTPGEGENTEAFF.

Turning to this clone: The same CDR3 arises from other DNA sequences in this sample as well. The chain couples TRBV5-1 to TRBJ1-1, with D unclear. The V end was cut by 0 bases, the J end by 1 base, with 7 bases between. Germline V gene sequence: CDR1 SGHRS, CDR2 YFSETQ. The length of the CDR3 is 14 residues. CDR3 protein: CASSLDSRNTEAFF. The CDR3 DNA reads TGCGCCAGCAGCTTGGACAGCAGGAACACTGAAGCTTTCTTT.

V usage is TRBV6-5 and J usage is TRBJ1-5, with a weak D call TRBD1 (5 bases). In germline, CDR1 is MNHEY, CDR2 SVGAGI. CDR3 length: 15 residues. Trimming stripped 6 bases from V and 5 bases from J, with 17 bases between. The CDR3 DNA reads as TGTGCCAGCAGCGGCGGGGCCGATGACGATCAGCCCCAGCATTTT. The encoded protein is CASSGGADDDQPQHF.

The genes are TRBV5-1 and TRBJ2-3, with a tentative D call TRBD2 (6 bases). This CDR3 comprises 15 residues. V was cut by 1 base and J by 6 bases, with 15 bases left in between. Looked up from germline, CDR1 is SGHRS and CDR2 is YFSETQ. The DNA of the CDR3 is TGCGCCAGCAGCTTGACGGGAGTAGGTGCCGATACGCAGTATTTT. Translated: CASSLTGVGADTQYF.

V usage is TRBV5-8 and J usage is TRBJ1-2; a weak D match, TRBD1 (5 bases). The CDR3 spans 14 residues. Per the germline V gene, CDR1 is SGHTS and CDR2 is YDEGEE. Trimming stripped 0 bases from V and 3 bases from J, with 9 bases between. The CDR3 loop is CASSLVPGHYGYTF. CDR3 in DNA: TGTGCCAGCAGCTTGGTTCCAGGGCACTATGGCTACACCTTC.

The chain combines TRBV5-4 with TRBJ1-1; 11 bases align to TRBD1. V gave up 4 bases and J gave up 5 bases; unmatched junction bases: 4. Germline CDR1 and CDR2: SGHNT and YYREEE (reference sequence). This CDR3 contains 14 residues. The CDR3: CASSPGQGATEAFF. The DNA of the CDR3 is TGTGCCAGCAGCCCCGGACAGGGGGCAACTGAAGCTTTCTTT.

This clone was seen a handful of times. V and J are TRBV7-6 and TRBJ1-1; D perhaps matches TRBD1 (5 bases). Between the trimmed V and J ends, which lost 1 base and 0 bases, there was a span of 15 bases. The CDR3 length is 17 residues. CDR1 and CDR2 from the germline V gene are SGHVS and FNYEAQ. This chain's CDR3 is CASSLVGAGLMNTEAFF. The CDR3 DNA reads as TGTGCCAGCAGCTTAGTAGGTGCAGGGCTGATGAACACTGAAGCTTTCTTT. Full variable domain (remainder filled in from reference TRBV7-6 and TRBJ1-1): GAGVSQSPRYKVTKRGQDVALRCDPISGHVSLYWYRQALGQGPEFLTYFNYEAQQDKSGLPNDRFSAERPEGSISTLTIQRTEQRDSAMYRCASSLVGAGLMNTEAFFGQGTRLTVV.

The gene calls are TRBV5-1 and TRBJ1-1; 7 bases map to TRBD1. Germline loops: CDR1 SGHRS, CDR2 YFSETQ. Trimming cost V 4 bases and J 2 bases; bases outside gene matches: 8. The CDR3 has 15 residues. CDR3 region: CASSPRQGPNTEAFF. The CDR3 coding sequence is TGCGCCAGCAGCCCCCGACAGGGACCCAACACTGAAGCTTTCTTT.

CDR3: CASGPDSYEQYF. CDR3 in DNA: TGTGCCAGCGGCCCGGACAGCTACGAGCAGTACTTC. The chain uses TRBV28 and TRBJ2-7; D is perhaps TRBD1 (6 bases). CDR1 is MDHEN, CDR2 SYDVKM, per germline. The V and J ends lost 8 bases and 3 bases respectively, with 11 bases between them. This CDR3 spans 12 amino acids.

The rearrangement links TRBV11-2 to TRBJ2-5; 8 positions agree with TRBD2. This CDR3 is built from 15 residues. V trimming: 2 bases; J trimming: 4 bases; junction bases outside the gene matches: 6. Germline values: CDR1 SGHAT, CDR2 FQNNGV. The CDR3 bases are TGTGCCAGCAGCTTACAAAGCGGGAGAGGAGAGACCCAGTACTTC. Translating it yields CASSLQSGRGETQYF.

This chain joins TRBV10-3 and TRBJ1-3; a weak D match, TRBD1 (6 bases). The CDR3 is made up of 14 amino acids. Germline V gene lookup returns CDR1 ENHRY and CDR2 SYGVKD. The V and J ends lost 10 bases and 2 bases respectively, with 15 bases between them. CDR3 DNA: TGTGCCACCCGCCAACAGGGAGCTGGAAACACCATATATTTT. Protein sequence: CATRQQGAGNTIYF.

The V call is TRBV5-1, the J call TRBJ1-2; tentatively, D is TRBD1 (6 bases). The CDR3 consists of 15 residues. Germline V CDR1 and CDR2: SGHRS, YFSETQ. Trimming stripped 0 bases from V and 6 bases from J, with 15 bases between. The CDR3 bases are TGCGCCAGCAGCTTGGACACAGGGAGGGTAGATGGCTACACCTTC. Protein product: CASSLDTGRVDGYTF. The entire variable domain, with the rest obtained from reference TRBV5-1 and TRBJ1-2, is as follows: KAGVTQTPRYLIKTRGQQVTLSCSPISGHRSVSWYQQTPGQGLQFLFEYFSETQRNKGNFPGRFSGRQFSNSRSEMNVSTLELGDSALYLCASSLDTGRVDGYTFGSGTRLTVV.

CDR3 in amino acids: CASSPGDTTYEQYF. In DNA form, the CDR3 reads TGTGCCAGCAGCCCTGGGGACACAACCTACGAGCAGTACTTC. The chain employs TRBV7-9 and TRBJ2-7; D might be TRBD1 (6 bases). Per the germline V gene, CDR1 is SEHNR and CDR2 is FQNEAQ (reference sequence). V was pared by 5 bases and J by 2 bases, with 13 bases between. The CDR3 is 14 amino acids. Looking up the rest from reference TRBV7-9 and TRBJ2-7 gives the full variable domain: DTGVSQNPRHKITKRGQNVTFRCDPISEHNRLYWYRQTLGQGPEFLTYFQNEAQLEKSRLLSDRFSAERPKGSFSTLEIQRTEQGDSAMYLCASSPGDTTYEQYFGPGTRLTVT.

The chain joins TRBV4-1 to TRBJ1-2; perhaps TRBD1 as D (5 bases). V was pared by 0 bases and J by 2 bases, with 10 bases between. The length of the CDR3 is 15 residues. CDR1 and CDR2 from the germline V gene are MGHRA and YSYEKL. In nucleotides, the CDR3 is TGCGCCAGCAGCCAAGATGGGGCGAGAAACTATGGCTACACCTTC. This translates into CASSQDGARNYGYTF.

The chain couples TRBV14 to TRBJ2-5; D possibly corresponds to TRBD2 (5 bases). V lost 3 bases and J lost 5, with 10 bases in between. Germline loops: CDR1 SGHDN, CDR2 FVKESK. There are 13 residues in the CDR3. CDR3 sequence: CASSHERGETQYF. CDR3 nucleotides: TGTGCCAGCAGCCATGAGAGAGGGGAGACCCAGTACTTC.

The rearrangement joins TRBV14 to TRBJ2-5; no clear D gene. Trimming removed 1 base at V and 5 bases at J, with 2 bases between. The CDR3 is 11 amino acids. Germline CDR1 is SGHDN and CDR2 is FVKESK. CDR3 sequence: CASSQAETQYF. Here the CDR3 DNA reads TGTGCCAGCAGCCAAGCTGAGACCCAGTACTTC.

This clone was seen only a few times. Different DNA sequences within this sample yield the same CDR3. The chain employs TRBV14 and TRBJ2-5; 7 nucleotides line up with TRBD2. This CDR3 is 13 amino acids long. After removal of 1 base from V and 7 bases from J, the junction contained 3 bases not matched to a gene. Germline V gives CDR1 SGHDN, CDR2 FVKESK. In nucleotides, the CDR3 is TGTGCCAGCAGCCAAGTAGTAGCGGGGACCCAGTACTTC. It specifies CASSQVVAGTQYF. The full variable domain, completed using reference TRBV14 and TRBJ2-5, is EAGVTQFPSHSVIEKGQTVTLRCDPISGHDNLYWYRRVMGKEIKFLLHFVKESKQDESGMPNNRFLAERTGGTYSTLKVQPAELEDSGVYFCASSQVVAGTQYFGPGTRLLVL.

V usage is TRBV28 and J usage is TRBJ1-1; 7 bases match TRBD1. The CDR3 is 18 amino acids. Germline V gene sequence: CDR1 MDHEN, CDR2 SYDVKM. The junction had 13 bases not matched to a gene; V was cut back by 2 bases and J by 1 base. CDR3 sequence: CASSLISYRGQRNTEAFF. In nucleotides, the CDR3 is TGTGCCAGCAGTTTAATCTCCTATAGGGGACAGCGGAACACTGAAGCTTTCTTT.

The chain links TRBV30 to TRBJ1-6; maybe TRBD1 (5 bases). This CDR3 has 14 amino acids. The V and J ends lost 5 bases and 8 bases respectively, with 16 bases between them. From germline, CDR1 is GTSNPN and CDR2 SVGIG (reference sequence). CDR3 sequence (DNA): TGTGCCTGGGCCAGGACAAAGGATTATTCACCCCTCCACTTT. Translating gives CAWARTKDYSPLHF.